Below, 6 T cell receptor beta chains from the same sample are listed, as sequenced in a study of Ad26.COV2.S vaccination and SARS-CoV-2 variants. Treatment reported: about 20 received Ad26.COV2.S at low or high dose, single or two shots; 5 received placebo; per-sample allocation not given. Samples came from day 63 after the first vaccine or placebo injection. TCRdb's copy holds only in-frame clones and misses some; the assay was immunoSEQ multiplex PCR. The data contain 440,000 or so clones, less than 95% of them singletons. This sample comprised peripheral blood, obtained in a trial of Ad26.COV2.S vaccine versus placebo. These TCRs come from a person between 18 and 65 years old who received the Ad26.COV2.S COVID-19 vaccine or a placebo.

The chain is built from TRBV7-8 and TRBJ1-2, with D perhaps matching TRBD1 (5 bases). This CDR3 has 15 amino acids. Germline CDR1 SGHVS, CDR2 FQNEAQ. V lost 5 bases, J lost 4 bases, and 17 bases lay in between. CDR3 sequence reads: CASSPLGGIGYGYTF. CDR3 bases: TGTGCCAGCAGCCCCCTTGGGGGGATCGGCTATGGCTACACCTTC.

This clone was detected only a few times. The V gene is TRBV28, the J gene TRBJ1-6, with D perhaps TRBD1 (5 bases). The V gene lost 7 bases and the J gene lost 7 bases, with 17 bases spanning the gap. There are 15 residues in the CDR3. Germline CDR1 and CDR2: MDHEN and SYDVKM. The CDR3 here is CASKLQGLWNSPLHF. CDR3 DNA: TGTGCCAGCAAGCTTCAGGGCCTCTGGAATTCACCCCTCCACTTT.

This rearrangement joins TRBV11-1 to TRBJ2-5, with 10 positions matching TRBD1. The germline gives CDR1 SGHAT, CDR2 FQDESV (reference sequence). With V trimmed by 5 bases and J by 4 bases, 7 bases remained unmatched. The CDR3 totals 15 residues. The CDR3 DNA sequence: TGTGCCAGCAGCCTCTGGAGGACAGGGGGAGAGACCCAGTACTTC. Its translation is CASSLWRTGGETQYF.

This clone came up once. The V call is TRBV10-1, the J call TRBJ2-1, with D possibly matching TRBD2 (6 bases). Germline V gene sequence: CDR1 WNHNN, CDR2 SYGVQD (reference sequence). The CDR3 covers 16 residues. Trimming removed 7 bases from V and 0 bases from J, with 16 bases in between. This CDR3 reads CASIPDYPSSYNEQFF. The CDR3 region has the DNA TGCGCCAGCATTCCGGACTACCCCAGCTCCTACAATGAGCAGTTCTTC.

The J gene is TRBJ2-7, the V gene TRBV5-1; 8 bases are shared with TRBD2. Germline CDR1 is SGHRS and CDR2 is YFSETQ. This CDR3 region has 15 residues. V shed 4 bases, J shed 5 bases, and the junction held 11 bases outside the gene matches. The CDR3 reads CASSPTSEGVHEQYF. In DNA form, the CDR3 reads TGCGCCAGCAGCCCGACTAGCGAAGGAGTCCACGAGCAGTACTTC.

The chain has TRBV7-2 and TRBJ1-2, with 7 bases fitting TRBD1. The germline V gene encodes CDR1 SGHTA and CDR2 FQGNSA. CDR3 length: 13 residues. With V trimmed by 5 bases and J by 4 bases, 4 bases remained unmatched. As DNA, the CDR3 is TGTGCCAGCAGCGACAGGGATGGCTATGGCTACACCTTC. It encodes CASSDRDGYGYTF.